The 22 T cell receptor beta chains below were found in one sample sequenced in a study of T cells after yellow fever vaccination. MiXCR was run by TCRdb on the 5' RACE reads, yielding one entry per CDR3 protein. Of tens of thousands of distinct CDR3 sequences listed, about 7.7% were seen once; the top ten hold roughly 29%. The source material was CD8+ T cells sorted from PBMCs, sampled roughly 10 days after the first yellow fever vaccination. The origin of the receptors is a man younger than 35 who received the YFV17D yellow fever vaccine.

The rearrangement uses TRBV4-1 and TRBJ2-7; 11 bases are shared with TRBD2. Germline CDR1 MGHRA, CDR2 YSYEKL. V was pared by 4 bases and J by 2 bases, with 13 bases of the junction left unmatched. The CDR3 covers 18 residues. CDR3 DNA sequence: TGCGCCAGCAGCCCATCCGGACTAGCGGGCGGTGGGACCTACGAGCAGTACGTC. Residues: CASSPSGLAGGGTYEQYV.

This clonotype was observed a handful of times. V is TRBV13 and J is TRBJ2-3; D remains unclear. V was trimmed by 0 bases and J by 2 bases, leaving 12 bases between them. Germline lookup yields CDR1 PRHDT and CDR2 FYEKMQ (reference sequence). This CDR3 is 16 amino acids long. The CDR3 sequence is CASSLGTSLPTDTQYF. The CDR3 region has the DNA TGTGCCAGCAGCTTAGGGACGTCTCTGCCCACAGATACGCAGTATTTT.

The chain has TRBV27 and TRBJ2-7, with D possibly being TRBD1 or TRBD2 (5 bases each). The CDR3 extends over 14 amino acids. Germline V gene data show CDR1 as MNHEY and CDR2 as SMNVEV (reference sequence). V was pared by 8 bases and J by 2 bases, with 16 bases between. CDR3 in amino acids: CASSPGPRTYEQYF. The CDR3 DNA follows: TGTGCCAGCTCCCCGGGACCCAGGACCTACGAGCAGTACTTC.

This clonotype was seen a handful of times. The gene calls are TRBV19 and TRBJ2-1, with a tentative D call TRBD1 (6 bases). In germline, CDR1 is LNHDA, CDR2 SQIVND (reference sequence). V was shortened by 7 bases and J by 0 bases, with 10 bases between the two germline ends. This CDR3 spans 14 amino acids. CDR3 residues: CASKQGSSYNEQFF. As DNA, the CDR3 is TGTGCCAGTAAGCAGGGGAGCTCCTACAATGAGCAGTTCTTC.

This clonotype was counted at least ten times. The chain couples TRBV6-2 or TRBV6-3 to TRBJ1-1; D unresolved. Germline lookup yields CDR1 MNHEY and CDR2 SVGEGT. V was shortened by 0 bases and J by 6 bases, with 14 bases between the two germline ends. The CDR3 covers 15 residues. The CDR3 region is CASSYSRPPFAEAFF. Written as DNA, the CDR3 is TGTGCCAGCAGTTACTCGAGACCTCCGTTCGCTGAAGCTTTCTTT.

The CDR3 region has the DNA TGTGCCATCAGTGATCCTAGCGGTGGTATTGAGCAGTTCTTC. Its translation is CAISDPSGGIEQFF. The rearrangement links TRBV10-3 to TRBJ2-1, with TRBD2 matching 7 bases. The trim removed 3 bases at V and 9 bases at J, leaving 8 bases unmatched. CDR1 ENHRY and CDR2 SYGVKD come from the germline V gene. The CDR3 is 14 amino acids.

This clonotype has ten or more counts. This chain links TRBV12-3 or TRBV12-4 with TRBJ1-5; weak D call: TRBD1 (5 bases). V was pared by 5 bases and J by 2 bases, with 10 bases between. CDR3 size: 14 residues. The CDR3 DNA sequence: TGTGCCAGCAGTGTATGGGGGGGCAATCAGCCCCAGCATTTT. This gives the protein CASSVWGGNQPQHF.

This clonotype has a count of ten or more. CDR3 sequence: CASTRGGGELFF. The CDR3, as DNA: TGTGCCAGCACGAGGGGTGGCGGGGAGCTGTTTTTT. J is TRBJ2-2 and V is TRBV12-3 or TRBV12-4; TRBD1 or TRBD2 may be the D gene (5 bases each). The CDR3 sequence is 12 residues long. V shed 7 bases and J shed 7 bases, with 10 bases lying between them.

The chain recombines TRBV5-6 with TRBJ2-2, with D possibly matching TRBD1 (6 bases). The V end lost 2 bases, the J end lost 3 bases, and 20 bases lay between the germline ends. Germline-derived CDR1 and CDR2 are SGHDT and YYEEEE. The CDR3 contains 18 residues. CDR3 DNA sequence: TGTGCCAGCAGCTTCCCCCAGGGGTTTCCCGGGGACACCGGGGAGCTGTTTTTT. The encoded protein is CASSFPQGFPGDTGELFF.

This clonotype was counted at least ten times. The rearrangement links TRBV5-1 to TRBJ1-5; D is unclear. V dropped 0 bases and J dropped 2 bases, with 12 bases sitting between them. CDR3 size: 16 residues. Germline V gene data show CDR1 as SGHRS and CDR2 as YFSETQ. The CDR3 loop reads CASSLGPLTGNQPQHF. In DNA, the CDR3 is TGCGCCAGCAGCTTGGGCCCCCTCACAGGCAATCAGCCCCAGCATTTT.

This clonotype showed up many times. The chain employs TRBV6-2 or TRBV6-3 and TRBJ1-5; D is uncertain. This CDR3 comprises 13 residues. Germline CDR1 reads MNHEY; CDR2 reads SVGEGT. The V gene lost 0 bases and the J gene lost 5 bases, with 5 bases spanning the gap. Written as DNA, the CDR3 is TGTGCCAGCAGTTACTCGGGTGATCAGCCCCAGCATTTT. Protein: CASSYSGDQPQHF.

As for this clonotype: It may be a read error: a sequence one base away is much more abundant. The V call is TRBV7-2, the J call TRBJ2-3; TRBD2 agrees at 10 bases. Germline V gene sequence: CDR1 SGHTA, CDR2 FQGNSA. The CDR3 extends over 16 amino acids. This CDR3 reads CASSLGSGGVADTHYF. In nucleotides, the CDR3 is TGTGCCAGCAGCTTAGGCAGCGGGGGGGTTGCAGATACGCACTATTTT.

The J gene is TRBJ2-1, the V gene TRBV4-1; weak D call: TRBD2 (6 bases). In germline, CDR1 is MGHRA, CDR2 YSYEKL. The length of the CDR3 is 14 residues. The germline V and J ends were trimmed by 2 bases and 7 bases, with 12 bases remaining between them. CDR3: CASSQPGLVNEQFF. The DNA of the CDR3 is TGCGCCAGCAGCCAACCGGGACTGGTAAATGAGCAGTTCTTC.

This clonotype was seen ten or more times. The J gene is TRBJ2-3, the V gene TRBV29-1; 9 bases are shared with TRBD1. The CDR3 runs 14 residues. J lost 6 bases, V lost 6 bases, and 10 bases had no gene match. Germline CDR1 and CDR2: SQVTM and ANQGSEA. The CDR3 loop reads CSVETGTGKDTQYF. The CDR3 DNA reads TGCAGCGTGGAAACCGGGACAGGGAAGGATACGCAGTATTTT.

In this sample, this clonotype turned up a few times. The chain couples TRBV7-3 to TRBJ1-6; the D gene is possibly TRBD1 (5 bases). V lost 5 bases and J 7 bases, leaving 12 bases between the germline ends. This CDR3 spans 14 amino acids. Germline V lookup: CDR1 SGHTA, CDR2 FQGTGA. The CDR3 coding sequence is TGTGCCAGCAGCCTTCGACAGAGAAATTCACCCCTCCACTTT. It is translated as CASSLRQRNSPLHF.

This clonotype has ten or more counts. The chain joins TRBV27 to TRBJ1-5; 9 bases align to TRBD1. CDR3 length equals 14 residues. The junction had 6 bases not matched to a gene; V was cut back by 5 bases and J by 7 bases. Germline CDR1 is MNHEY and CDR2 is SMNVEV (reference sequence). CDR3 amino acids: CASSPGQGWQPQHF. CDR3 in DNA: TGTGCCAGCAGTCCAGGACAGGGGTGGCAGCCCCAGCATTTT.

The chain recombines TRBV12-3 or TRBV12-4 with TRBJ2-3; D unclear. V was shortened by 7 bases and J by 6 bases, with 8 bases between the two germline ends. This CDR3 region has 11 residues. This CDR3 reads CASTIRDTQYF. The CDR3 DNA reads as TGTGCCAGCACCATACGGGATACGCAGTATTTT.

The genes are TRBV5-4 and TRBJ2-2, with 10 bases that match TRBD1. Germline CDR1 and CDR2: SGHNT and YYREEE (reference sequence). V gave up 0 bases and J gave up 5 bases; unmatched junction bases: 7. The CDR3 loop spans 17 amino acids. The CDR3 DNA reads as TGTGCCAGCAGCTTGGAGGGGACAGGGGAGGAGACCGGGGAGCTGTTTTTT. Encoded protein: CASSLEGTGEETGELFF.

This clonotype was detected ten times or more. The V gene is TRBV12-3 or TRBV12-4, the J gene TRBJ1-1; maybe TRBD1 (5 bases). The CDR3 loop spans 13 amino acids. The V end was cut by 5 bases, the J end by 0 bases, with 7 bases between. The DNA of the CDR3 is TGTGCCAGCAGTGGGACCATGAACACTGAAGCTTTCTTT. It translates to CASSGTMNTEAFF.

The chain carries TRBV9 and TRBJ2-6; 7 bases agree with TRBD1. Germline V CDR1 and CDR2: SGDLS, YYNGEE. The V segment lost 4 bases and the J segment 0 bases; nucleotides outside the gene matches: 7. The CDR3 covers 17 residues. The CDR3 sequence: CASSPGTVYSGANVLTF. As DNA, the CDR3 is TGTGCCAGCAGCCCCGGGACAGTCTACTCTGGGGCCAACGTCCTGACTTTC.

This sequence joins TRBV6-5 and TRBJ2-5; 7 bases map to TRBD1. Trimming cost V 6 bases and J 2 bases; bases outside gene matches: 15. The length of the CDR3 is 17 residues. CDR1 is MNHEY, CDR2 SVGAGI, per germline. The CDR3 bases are TGTGCCAGCAGCGCCCTTCGGGACAGAGCCCCGCAAGAGACCCAGTACTTC. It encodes CASSALRDRAPQETQYF.

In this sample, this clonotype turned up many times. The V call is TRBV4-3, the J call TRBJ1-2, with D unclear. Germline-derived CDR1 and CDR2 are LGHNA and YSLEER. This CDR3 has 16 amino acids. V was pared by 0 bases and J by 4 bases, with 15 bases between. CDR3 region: CASSQDGPANGYGYTF. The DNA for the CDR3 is TGCGCCAGCAGCCAAGACGGACCGGCGAATGGCTATGGCTACACCTTC.